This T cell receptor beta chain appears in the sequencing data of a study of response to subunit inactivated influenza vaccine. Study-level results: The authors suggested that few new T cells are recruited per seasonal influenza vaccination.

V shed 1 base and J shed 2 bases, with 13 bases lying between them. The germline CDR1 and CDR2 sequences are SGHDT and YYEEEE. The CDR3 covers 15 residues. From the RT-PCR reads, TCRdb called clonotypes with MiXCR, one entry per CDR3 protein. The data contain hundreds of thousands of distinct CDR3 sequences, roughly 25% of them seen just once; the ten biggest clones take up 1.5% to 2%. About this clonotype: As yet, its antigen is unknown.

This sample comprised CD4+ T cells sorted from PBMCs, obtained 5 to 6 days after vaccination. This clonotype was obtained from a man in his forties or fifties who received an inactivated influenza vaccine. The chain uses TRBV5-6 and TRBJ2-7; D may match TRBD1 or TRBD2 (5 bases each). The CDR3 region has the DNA TGTGCCAGCAGCTTGCCCGGGACCCAGACCTACGAGCAGTACTTC. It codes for CASSLPGTQTYEQYF.